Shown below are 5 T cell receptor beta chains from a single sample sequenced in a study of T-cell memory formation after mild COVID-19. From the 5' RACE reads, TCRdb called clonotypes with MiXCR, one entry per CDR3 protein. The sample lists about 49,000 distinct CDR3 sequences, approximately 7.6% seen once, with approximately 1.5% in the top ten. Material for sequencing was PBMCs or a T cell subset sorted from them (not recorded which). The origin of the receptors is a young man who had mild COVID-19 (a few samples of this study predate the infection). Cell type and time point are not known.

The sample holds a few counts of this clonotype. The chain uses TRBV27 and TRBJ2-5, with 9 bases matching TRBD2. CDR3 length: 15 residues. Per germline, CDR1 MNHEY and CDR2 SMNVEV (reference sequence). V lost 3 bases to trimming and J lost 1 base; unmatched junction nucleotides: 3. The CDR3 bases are TGTGCCAGCAGTTTCCAAGCGGGGGGCCAAGAGACCCAGTACTTC. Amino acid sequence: CASSFQAGGQETQYF.

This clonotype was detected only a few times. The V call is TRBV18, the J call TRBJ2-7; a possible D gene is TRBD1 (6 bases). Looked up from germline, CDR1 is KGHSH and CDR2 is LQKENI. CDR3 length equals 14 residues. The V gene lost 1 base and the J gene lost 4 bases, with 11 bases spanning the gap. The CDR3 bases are TGTGCCAGCTCACCACAGGAACAGGGATACGAGCAGTACTTC. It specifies CASSPQEQGYEQYF.

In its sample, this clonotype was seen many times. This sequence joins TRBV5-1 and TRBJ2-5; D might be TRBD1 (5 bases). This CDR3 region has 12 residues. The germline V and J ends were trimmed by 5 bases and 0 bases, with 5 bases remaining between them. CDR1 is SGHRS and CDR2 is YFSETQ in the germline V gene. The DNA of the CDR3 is TGCGCCAGCAGGACAGACCAAGAGACCCAGTACTTC. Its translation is CASRTDQETQYF.

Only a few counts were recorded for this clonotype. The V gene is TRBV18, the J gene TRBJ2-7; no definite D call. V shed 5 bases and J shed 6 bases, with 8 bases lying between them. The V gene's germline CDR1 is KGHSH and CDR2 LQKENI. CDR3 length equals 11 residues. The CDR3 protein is CASSSYGEQYF. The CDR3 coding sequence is TGTGCCAGCTCATCGTATGGCGAGCAGTACTTC.

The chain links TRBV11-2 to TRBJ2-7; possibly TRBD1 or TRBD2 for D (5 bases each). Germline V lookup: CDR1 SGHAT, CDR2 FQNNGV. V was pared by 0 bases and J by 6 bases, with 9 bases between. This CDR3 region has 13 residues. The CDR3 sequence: CASSLEPGSEQYV. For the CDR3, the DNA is TGTGCCAGCAGCTTAGAACCAGGGAGCGAGCAGTACGTC.